This T cell receptor (beta chain) stems from a study of blood T cell repertoires in COVID-19. Germline V CDR1 and CDR2: SGHNT, YYREEE (reference sequence). This CDR3 spans 13 amino acids. Losses at the gene ends were 1 base for V and 14 bases for J; bases not matched to a gene: 11. Produced via immunoSEQ multiplex PCR; TCRdb's table is partial and in-frame only. The sample shows 250,000 or so clones, around 83% of them seen only once. This chain uses TRBV5-4 with TRBJ1-1; 7 positions match TRBD1. This receptor was obtained from a man aged 35-49 years who had recovered from COVID-19. Sequencing input: peripheral blood. CDR3: CASSLRGGDSHFF. The CDR3 nucleotides are TGTGCCAGCAGCTTGAGGGGTGGGGACAGCCACTTCTTT. The variable domain in full, completed from reference TRBV5-4 and TRBJ1-1, reads ETGVTQSPTHLIKTRGQQVTLRCSSQSGHNTVSWYQQALGQGPQFIFQYYREEENGRGNFPPRFSGLQFPNYSSELNVNALELDDSALYLCASSLRGGDSHFFGQGTRLTVV.